This T cell receptor beta chain came from a study of blood T cell repertoires in COVID-19. Across the whole study: The study drew acute and convalescent COVID-19 samples from the United States, Italy and Spain. PBMCs, B-cell-depleted T cells, or T cells were the source of the cDNA or gDNA that made up the material.

The V gene's germline CDR1 is LGHNA and CDR2 YNFKEQ. This CDR3 has 18 residues. Trimming took 0 bases from V and 1 from J; bases not matched to a gene: 5. This clone has ten or more counts. In the authors' methods: By means of reference gene primer amplification, nucleated cell counts were estimated. Clones were sequenced by immunoSEQ multiplex PCR, and TCRdb holds only the in-frame ones, with some missing. V and J calls and clone size come straight from that table; D and trimming were deduced from the DNA. The data contain fewer than 600,000 clones, 89% of them singletons. The source of this sequence is a man between 18 and 29 years old with COVID-19, enrolled during active disease. Sequenced input: peripheral blood. This chain links TRBV4-2 with TRBJ2-2; 10 positions match TRBD2. The CDR3 sequence: CASSQDPLAGLNTGELFF. The CDR3 nucleotides read TGTGCCAGCAGCCAAGATCCACTAGCGGGGCTGAACACCGGGGAGCTGTTTTTT.